Listed below are T cell receptor beta chains from one sample, sequenced in a study of blood T cells in healthy people across ages. Using its own MiXCR run on the 5' RACE reads, TCRdb lists one record per CDR3 protein. The sample shows 650,000 to 1,000,000 distinct CDR3 sequences, 35% to 40% of them seen only once. The specimen was blood. These TCRs come from a man younger than 35 in good health. Each CDR3 is given with its conserved first and last residue. Each record gives: D gene, V gene, clone size, J gene, CDR3 protein, CDR3 DNA. A D gene is named only where the DNA matches it firmly. The size of a clone is reported for some rows only, either as once, few or many, or as a class for expanded clones.

>-|TRBV20-1|few|TRBJ1-2
CSATSGAFLRGHYGYTF
TGCAGTGCCACCTCTGGGGCCTTTTTACGGGGGCACTATGGCTACACCTTC
>TRBD1|TRBV14|-|TRBJ1-4
CASSVSTGSNEKLFF
TGTGCCAGCAGCGTATCGACAGGGTCCAATGAAAAACTGTTTTTT
>-|TRBV20-1|-|TRBJ2-5
CSAREARWNEQYF
TGCAGTGCTAGAGAAGCTAGGTGGAATGAGCAGTACTTC
>TRBD2|TRBV25-1|-|TRBJ2-1
CAGSAKSGETYEQFF
TGTGCCGGCAGTGCGAAGAGCGGGGAGACCTACGAGCAGTTCTTC
>-|TRBV12-3/TRBV12-4|many|TRBJ2-5
CASSPREDQETQYF
TGTGCCAGCAGTCCCAGGGAGGACCAAGAGACCCAGTACTTC
>-|TRBV7-2|-|TRBJ2-1
CASSSGTILYNEQFF
TGTGCCAGCAGCTCCGGGACAATCCTCTACAATGAGCAGTTCTTC
>-|TRBV4-3|-|TRBJ1-2
CASSQERGNNYGYTF
TGCGCCAGCAGCCAAGAACGGGGGAATAACTATGGCTACACCTTC
>-|TRBV6-2/TRBV6-3|many|TRBJ2-7
CASSDGSEQYF
TGTGCCAGCAGTGACGGTAGCGAGCAGTACTTC
>-|TRBV4-3|-|TRBJ1-2
CASSQFQANRVGGYTF
TGCGCCAGCAGCCAATTCCAGGCCAACAGGGTTGGAGGCTACACCTTC
>TRBD1|TRBV29-1|-|TRBJ2-1
CSGKQGSYNEQFF
TGCAGCGGGAAACAGGGGTCCTACAATGAGCAGTTCTTC
>-|TRBV14|-|TRBJ1-2
CASSHRDTLYGYTF
TGTGCCAGCAGCCACCGGGACACTTTATATGGCTACACCTTC
>TRBD1|TRBV5-5|-|TRBJ2-7
CASSPNRGPYEQYF
TGTGCCAGCAGCCCGAACAGGGGTCCCTACGAGCAGTACTTC
>-|TRBV12-3/TRBV12-4|-|TRBJ1-5
CASSPSSRGDGQPQHF
TGTGCCAGCAGTCCATCCTCTCGAGGGGATGGTCAGCCCCAGCATTTT
>-|TRBV6-6|-|TRBJ2-3
CASLGGAYTDTQYF
TGTGCCAGCCTGGGGGGGGCATACACAGATACGCAGTATTTT
>TRBD2|TRBV2|-|TRBJ2-5
CASSEISGGEYKETQYF
TGTGCCAGCAGTGAAATTAGCGGGGGTGAATATAAAGAGACCCAGTACTTC
>-|TRBV4-3|-|TRBJ1-1
CASSQDLDSMNTEAFF
TGCGCCAGCAGCCAAGATCTGGACAGCATGAACACTGAAGCTTTCTTT
>-|TRBV3-1|-|TRBJ2-1
CASSHLFAHSGNEQFF
TGTGCCAGCAGCCACCTCTTTGCGCACAGCGGGAATGAGCAGTTCTTC
>-|TRBV7-9|-|TRBJ1-1
CASSLVRFRTLAGEAFF
TGTGCCAGCAGCTTAGTTCGGTTTCGGACTTTGGCGGGTGAAGCTTTCTTT
>-|TRBV11-2|-|TRBJ2-2
CASSPRGHPGELFF
TGTGCCAGCAGCCCCAGGGGCCATCCCGGGGAGCTGTTTTTT
>TRBD1|TRBV12-3/TRBV12-4|once|TRBJ1-6
CVSSRTGSSYNSPLHF
TGTGTCAGCAGCCGGACAGGGAGCTCCTATAATTCACCCCTCCACTTT
>TRBD2|TRBV5-1|many|TRBJ2-1
CASSLLAGGYNEQFF
TGCGCCAGCAGCTTGCTAGCGGGGGGTTACAATGAGCAGTTCTTC
>-|TRBV6-2/TRBV6-3|-|TRBJ1-1
CASSYSAEPPVGAFF
TGTGCCAGCAGTTACAGTGCGGAACCGCCAGTAGGAGCTTTCTTT
>-|TRBV20-1|few|TRBJ1-5
CSASRDQPQHF
TGCAGTGCTAGCCGCGATCAGCCCCAGCATTTT
>-|TRBV12-3/TRBV12-4|few|TRBJ2-2
CASRTGIHTGELFF
TGTGCCAGCAGAACAGGGATCCACACCGGGGAGCTGTTTTTT
>-|TRBV7-2|-|TRBJ1-2
CASSLERQRYGYTF
TGTGCCAGCAGCTTAGAAAGACAGAGATATGGCTACACCTTC
>-|TRBV28|-|TRBJ1-1
CASSLTGFMNTEAFF
TGTGCCAGCAGTTTAACGGGGTTCATGAACACTGAAGCTTTCTTT
>-|TRBV28|few|TRBJ2-3
CASSFSPIEQRRQYF
TGTGCCAGCAGTTTCTCCCCGATTGAGCAGCGGCGGCAGTATTTT
>-|TRBV4-1|few|TRBJ1-4
CASSQRGPGSNEKLFF
TGCGCCAGCAGCCAACGTGGCCCGGGGAGTAATGAAAAACTGTTTTTT
>-|TRBV6-6|few|TRBJ2-4
CASKDRIAKNIQYF
TGTGCCAGCAAAGACAGGATAGCCAAAAACATTCAGTACTTC